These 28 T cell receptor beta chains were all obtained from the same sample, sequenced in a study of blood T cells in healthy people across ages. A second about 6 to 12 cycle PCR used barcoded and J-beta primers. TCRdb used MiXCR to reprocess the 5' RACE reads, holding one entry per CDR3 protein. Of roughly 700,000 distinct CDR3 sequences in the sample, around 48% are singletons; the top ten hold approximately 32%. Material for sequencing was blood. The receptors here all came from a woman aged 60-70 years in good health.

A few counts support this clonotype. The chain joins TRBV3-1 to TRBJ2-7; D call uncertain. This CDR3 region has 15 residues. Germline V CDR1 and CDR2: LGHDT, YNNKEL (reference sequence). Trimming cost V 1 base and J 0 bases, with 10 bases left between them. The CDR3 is CASSQGIGLSYEQYF. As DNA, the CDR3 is TGTGCCAGCAGCCAAGGGATTGGCCTCTCCTACGAGCAGTACTTC.

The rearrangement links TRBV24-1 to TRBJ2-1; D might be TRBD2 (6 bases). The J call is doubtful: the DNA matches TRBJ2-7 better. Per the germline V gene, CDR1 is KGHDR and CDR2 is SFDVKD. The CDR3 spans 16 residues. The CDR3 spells CATSEADYRNYNEQYF. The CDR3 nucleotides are TGTGCCACCAGTGAGGCGGACTACCGCAACTACAATGAGCAGTACTTC.

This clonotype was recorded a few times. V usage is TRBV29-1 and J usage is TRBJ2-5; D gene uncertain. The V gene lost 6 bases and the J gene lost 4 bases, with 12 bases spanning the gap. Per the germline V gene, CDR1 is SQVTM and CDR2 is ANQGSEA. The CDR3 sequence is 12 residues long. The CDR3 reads CSVISFSETQYF. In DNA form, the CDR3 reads TGCAGCGTCATAAGCTTCTCAGAGACCCAGTACTTC.

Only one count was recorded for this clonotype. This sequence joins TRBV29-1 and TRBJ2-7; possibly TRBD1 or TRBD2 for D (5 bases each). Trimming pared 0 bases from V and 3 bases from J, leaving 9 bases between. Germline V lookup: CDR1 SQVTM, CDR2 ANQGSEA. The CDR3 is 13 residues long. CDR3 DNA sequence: TGCAGCGTTGAAGAAGAGGGGAACTACGAGCAGTACTTC. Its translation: CSVEEEGNYEQYF.

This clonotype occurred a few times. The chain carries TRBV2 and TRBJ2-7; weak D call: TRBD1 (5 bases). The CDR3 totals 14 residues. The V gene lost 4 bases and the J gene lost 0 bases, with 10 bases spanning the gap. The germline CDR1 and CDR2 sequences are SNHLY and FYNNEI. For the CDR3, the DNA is TGTGCCAGCAGTGGAGCAGGGCACTCCTACGAGCAGTACTTC. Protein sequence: CASSGAGHSYEQYF. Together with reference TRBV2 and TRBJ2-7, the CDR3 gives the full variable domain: EPEVTQTPSHQVTQMGQEVILRCVPISNHLYFYWYRQILGQKVEFLVSFYNNEISEKSEIFDDQFSVERPDGSNFTLKIRSTKLEDSAMYFCASSGAGHSYEQYFGPGTRLTVT.

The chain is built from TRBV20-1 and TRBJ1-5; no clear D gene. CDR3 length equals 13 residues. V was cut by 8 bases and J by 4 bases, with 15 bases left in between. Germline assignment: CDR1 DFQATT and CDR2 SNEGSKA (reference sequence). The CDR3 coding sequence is TGCAGTCCCCAGGAGTACACAAATCAGCCCCAGCATTTT. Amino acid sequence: CSPQEYTNQPQHF.

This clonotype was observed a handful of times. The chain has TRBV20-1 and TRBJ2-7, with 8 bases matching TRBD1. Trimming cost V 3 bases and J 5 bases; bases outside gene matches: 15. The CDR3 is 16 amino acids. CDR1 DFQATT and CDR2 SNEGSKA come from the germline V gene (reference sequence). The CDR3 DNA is TGCAGTGCTAGCCTGGTATCGGCCGGGACAGGTAACGAGCAGTACTTC. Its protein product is CSASLVSAGTGNEQYF.

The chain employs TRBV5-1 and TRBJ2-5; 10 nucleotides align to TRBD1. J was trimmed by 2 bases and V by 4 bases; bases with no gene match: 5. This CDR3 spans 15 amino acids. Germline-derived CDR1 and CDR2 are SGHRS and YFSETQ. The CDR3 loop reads CASSGGTGAQETQYF. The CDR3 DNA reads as TGCGCCAGCAGCGGAGGGACAGGGGCTCAAGAGACCCAGTACTTC. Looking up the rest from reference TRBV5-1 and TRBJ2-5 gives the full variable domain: KAGVTQTPRYLIKTRGQQVTLSCSPISGHRSVSWYQQTPGQGLQFLFEYFSETQRNKGNFPGRFSGRQFSNSRSEMNVSTLELGDSALYLCASSGGTGAQETQYFGPGTRLLVL.

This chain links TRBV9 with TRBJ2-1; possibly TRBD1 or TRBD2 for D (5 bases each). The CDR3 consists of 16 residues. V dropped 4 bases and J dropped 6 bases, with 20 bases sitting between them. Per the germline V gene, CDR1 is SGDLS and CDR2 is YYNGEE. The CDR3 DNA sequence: TGTGCCAGCAGCCCGACCGGGACCTGGGAACCCAATGAGCAGTTCTTC. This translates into CASSPTGTWEPNEQFF.

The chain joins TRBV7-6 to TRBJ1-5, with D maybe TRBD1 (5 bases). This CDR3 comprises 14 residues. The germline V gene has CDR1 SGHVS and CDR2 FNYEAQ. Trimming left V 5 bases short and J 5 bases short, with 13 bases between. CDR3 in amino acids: CASSAGKSDQPQHF. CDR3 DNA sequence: TGTGCCAGCAGCGCAGGGAAATCCGATCAGCCCCAGCATTTT.

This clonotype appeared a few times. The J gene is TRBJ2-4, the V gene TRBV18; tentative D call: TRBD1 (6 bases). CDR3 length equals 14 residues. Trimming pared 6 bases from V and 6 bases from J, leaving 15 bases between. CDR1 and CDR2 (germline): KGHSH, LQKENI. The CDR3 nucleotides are TGTGCCAGCTCGTACACAGGGATGGGAAACATTCAGTACTTC. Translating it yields CASSYTGMGNIQYF.

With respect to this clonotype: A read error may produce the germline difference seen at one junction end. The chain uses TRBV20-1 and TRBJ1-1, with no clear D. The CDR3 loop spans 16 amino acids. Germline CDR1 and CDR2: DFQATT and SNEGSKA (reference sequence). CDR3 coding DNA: TGCAGTGCTGGAGATATGGGCCGCTACCTGAACACTGAAGCTTTCTTT. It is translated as CSAGDMGRYLNTEAFF.

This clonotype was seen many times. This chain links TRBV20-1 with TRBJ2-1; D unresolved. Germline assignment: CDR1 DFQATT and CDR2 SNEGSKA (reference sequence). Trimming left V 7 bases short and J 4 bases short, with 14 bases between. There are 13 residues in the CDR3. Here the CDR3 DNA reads TGCAGTGTCGGCAAAGACCAATACAATGAGCAGTTCTTC. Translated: CSVGKDQYNEQFF.

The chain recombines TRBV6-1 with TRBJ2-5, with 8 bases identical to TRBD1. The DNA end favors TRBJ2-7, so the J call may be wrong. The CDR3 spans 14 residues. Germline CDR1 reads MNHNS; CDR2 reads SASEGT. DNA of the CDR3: TGTGCCAGCAGACCCGGACAGGGCGGAGGCGAGCAGTACTTC. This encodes CASRPGQGGGEQYF.

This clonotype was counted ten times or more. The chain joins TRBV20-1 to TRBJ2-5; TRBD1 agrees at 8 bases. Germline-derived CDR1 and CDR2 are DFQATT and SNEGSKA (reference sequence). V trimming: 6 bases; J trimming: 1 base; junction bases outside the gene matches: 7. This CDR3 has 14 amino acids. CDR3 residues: CSAEDRVRQETQYF. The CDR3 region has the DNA TGCAGTGCGGAGGACAGGGTCCGCCAAGAGACCCAGTACTTC.

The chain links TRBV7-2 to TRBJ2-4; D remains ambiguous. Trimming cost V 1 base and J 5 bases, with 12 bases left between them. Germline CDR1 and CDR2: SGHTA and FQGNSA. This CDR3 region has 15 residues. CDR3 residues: CASSLVKGTQNIQYF. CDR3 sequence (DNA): TGTGCCAGCAGCTTAGTGAAAGGAACTCAAAACATTCAGTACTTC.

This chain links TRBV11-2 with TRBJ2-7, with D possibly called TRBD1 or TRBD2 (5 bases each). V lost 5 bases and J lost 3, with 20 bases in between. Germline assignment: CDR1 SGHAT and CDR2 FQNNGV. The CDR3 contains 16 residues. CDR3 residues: CASSPLSGHSSYEQYF. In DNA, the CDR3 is TGTGCCAGCAGCCCCCTATCGGGGCACTCAAGCTACGAGCAGTACTTC.

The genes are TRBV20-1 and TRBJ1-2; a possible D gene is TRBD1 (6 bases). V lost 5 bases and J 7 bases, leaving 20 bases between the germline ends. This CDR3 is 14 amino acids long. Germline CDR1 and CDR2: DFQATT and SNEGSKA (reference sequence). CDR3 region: CSALQGWGGSGYTF. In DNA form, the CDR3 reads TGCAGTGCTTTACAGGGATGGGGAGGGTCTGGCTACACCTTC.

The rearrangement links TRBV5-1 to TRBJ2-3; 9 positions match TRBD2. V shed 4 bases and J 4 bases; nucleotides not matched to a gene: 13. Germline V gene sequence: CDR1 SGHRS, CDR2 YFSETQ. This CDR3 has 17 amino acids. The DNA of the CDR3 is TGCGCCAGCAGCACGGACCATAGCGGGAGAGGGGCAGATACGCAGTATTTT. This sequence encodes CASSTDHSGRGADTQYF.

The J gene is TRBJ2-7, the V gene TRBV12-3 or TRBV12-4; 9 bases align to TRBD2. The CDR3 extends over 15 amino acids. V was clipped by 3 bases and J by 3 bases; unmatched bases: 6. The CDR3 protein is CASSFSGGTDYEQYF. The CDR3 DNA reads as TGTGCCAGCAGTTTTAGCGGGGGAACCGACTACGAGCAGTACTTC.

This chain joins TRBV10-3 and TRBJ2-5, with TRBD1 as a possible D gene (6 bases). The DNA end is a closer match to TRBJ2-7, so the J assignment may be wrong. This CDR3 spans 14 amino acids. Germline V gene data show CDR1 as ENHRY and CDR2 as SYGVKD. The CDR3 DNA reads TGTGCCATCAGTGAGAGGGCACAGGGAGACGAGCAGTACTTC. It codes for CAISERAQGDEQYF.

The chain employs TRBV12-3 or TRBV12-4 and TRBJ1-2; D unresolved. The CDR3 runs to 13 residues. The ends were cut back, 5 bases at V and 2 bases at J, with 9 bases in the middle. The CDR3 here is CASSVMGNYGYTF. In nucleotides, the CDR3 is TGTGCCAGCAGTGTAATGGGGAACTATGGCTACACCTTC.

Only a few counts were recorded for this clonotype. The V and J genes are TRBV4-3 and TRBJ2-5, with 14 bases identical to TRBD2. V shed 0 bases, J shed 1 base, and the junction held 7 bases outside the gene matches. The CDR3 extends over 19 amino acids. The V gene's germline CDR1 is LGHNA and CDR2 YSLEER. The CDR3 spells CASSQEWWTSGRPQETQYF. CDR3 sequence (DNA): TGCGCCAGCAGCCAAGAGTGGTGGACTAGCGGGAGGCCCCAAGAGACCCAGTACTTC.

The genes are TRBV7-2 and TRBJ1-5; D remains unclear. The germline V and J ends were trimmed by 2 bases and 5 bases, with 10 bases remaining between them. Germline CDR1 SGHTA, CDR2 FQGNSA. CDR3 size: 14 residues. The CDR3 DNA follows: TGTGCCAGCAGCTTATACCCGGCCGATCAGCCCCAGCATTTT. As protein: CASSLYPADQPQHF.

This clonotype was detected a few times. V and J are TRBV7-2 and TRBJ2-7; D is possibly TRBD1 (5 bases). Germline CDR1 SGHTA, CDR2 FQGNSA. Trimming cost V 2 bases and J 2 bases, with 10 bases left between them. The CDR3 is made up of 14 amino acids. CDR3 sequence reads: CASSLSPGPYEQYF. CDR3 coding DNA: TGTGCCAGCAGCTTATCTCCAGGGCCCTACGAGCAGTACTTC.

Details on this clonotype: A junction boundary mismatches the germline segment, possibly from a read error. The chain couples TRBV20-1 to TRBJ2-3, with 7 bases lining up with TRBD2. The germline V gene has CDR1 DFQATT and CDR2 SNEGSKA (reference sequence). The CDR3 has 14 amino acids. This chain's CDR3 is CSARGQRGTDTQYF. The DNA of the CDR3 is TGCAGTGCCAGAGGCCAGCGGGGTACAGATACGCAGTATTTT.

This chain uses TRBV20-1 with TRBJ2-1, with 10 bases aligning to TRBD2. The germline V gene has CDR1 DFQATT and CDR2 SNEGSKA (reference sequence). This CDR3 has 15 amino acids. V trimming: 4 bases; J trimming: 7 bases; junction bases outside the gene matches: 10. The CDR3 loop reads CSATLAGGRENEQFF. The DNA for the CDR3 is TGCAGTGCTACCTTAGCGGGAGGTAGAGAAAATGAGCAGTTCTTC.

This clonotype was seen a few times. The CDR3 DNA sequence: TGTGCTAGTGGTCTCCAGGGGAATGAGCAGTACTTC. It encodes CASGLQGNEQYF. This chain uses TRBV12-5 with TRBJ2-5, with D possibly TRBD1 on 6 matching bases. V lost 5 bases and J lost 11, with 15 bases in between. The germline V gene has CDR1 LGHNT and CDR2 FRNRAP. The CDR3 runs 12 residues.